These 28 T cell receptor beta chains share one sample of origin, sequenced in a study of technical replicates of blood from a few donors. Only in-frame clones appear in the TCRdb table, and some are missing; sequencing was by immunoSEQ multiplex PCR. Of 80,000 to 95,000 clones listed, around 92% are singletons. Sequencing was carried out using T cells isolated from PBMCs. These receptors originate from a human donor in good health.

V gene TRBV11-3 combines with J gene TRBJ2-3; 7 bases are a match to TRBD2. After removal of 3 bases from V and 2 bases from J, the junction contained 5 bases not matched to a gene. The CDR3 has 15 residues. Germline V gene data show CDR1 as SGHNT and CDR2 as YENEEA. The CDR3 bases are TGTGCCAGCAGCTTCGCGCGGGGGTTCACAGATACGCAGTATTTT. Protein: CASSFARGFTDTQYF.

The chain employs TRBV4-2 and TRBJ2-1; 7 bases align to TRBD2. V dropped 0 bases and J dropped 0; count of bases not matched to a gene: 5. This CDR3 region has 17 residues. The V gene's germline CDR1 is LGHNA and CDR2 YNFKEQ. CDR3 in amino acids: CASSQDLGGSSYNEQFF. In nucleotides, the CDR3 is TGTGCCAGCAGCCAAGATTTGGGGGGGAGCTCCTACAATGAGCAGTTCTTC.

The chain is built from TRBV27 and TRBJ2-3; TRBD2 matches at 7 bases. Germline-derived CDR1 and CDR2 are MNHEY and SMNVEV (reference sequence). With 9 bases clipped from V and 2 bases from J, the junction kept 5 bases outside the gene matches. The CDR3 covers 13 residues. DNA for the CDR3: TGTGCCAGTAGAGCGGGAATCACAGATACGCAGTATTTT. Amino acids: CASRAGITDTQYF.

The gene calls are TRBV2 and TRBJ1-6; 7 positions match TRBD1. Germline assignment: CDR1 SNHLY and CDR2 FYNNEI. The length of the CDR3 is 13 residues. Trimming at V came to 7 bases and at J to 9 bases, leaving 6 bases not matched to a gene. The CDR3 is CASTGQEGSPLHF. CDR3 DNA sequence: TGTGCCAGCACAGGACAGGAGGGTTCACCCCTCCACTTT.

The rearrangement links TRBV19 to TRBJ2-1; D perhaps matches TRBD2 (6 bases). CDR3 size: 14 residues. CDR1 and CDR2 from the germline V gene are LNHDA and SQIVND (reference sequence). Between the trimmed V and J ends, which lost 6 bases and 10 bases, there was a span of 19 bases. CDR3 protein: CASSTTPGTQEQFF. In nucleotides, the CDR3 is TGTGCCAGTAGCACGACCCCCGGGACTCAGGAGCAGTTCTTC.

The chain joins TRBV10-3 to TRBJ2-5; D is perhaps TRBD2 (5 bases). The germline gives CDR1 ENHRY, CDR2 SYGVKD. The CDR3 totals 12 residues. Trimming removed 2 bases from V and 5 bases from J, with 6 bases in between. The CDR3 DNA sequence: TGTGCCATCAGTGAGCCGGGGGAGACCCAGTACTTC. This gives the protein CAISEPGETQYF.

The chain links TRBV7-9 to TRBJ2-5, with 9 bases fitting TRBD1. This CDR3 spans 15 amino acids. Looked up from germline, CDR1 is SEHNR and CDR2 is FQNEAQ (reference sequence). V shed 1 base, J shed 5 bases, and the junction held 5 bases outside the gene matches. CDR3 in amino acids: CASSLDRTGVETQYF. CDR3 bases: TGTGCCAGCAGCTTAGACCGGACAGGGGTGGAGACCCAGTACTTC.

This clone was seen just once. V and J are TRBV27 and TRBJ1-5; D is uncertain. This CDR3 has 13 amino acids. Trimming stripped 4 bases from V and 0 bases from J, with 4 bases between. CDR1 and CDR2 (germline): MNHEY, SMNVEV (reference sequence). The CDR3 loop reads CASSSNSNQPQHF. For the CDR3, the DNA is TGTGCCAGCAGTTCTAATAGCAATCAGCCCCAGCATTTT.

In DNA, the CDR3 is TGTGCCAGCAGTTCGACAGGGGAGGCGGCTGGAAACACCATATATTTT. It yields the protein CASSSTGEAAGNTIYF. The V and J genes are TRBV28 and TRBJ1-3; 8 nucleotides line up with TRBD1. The CDR3 spans 16 residues. Germline V gene data show CDR1 as MDHEN and CDR2 as SYDVKM. Germline trimming cut 4 bases from V and 2 bases from J; bases unmatched to any gene: 7. The full variable domain, in which reference TRBV28 and TRBJ1-3 provide the parts outside the CDR3, is DVKVTQSSRYLVKRTGEKVFLECVQDMDHENMFWYRQDPGLGLRLIYFSYDVKMKEKGDIPEGYSVSREKKERFSLILESASTNQTSMYLCASSSTGEAAGNTIYFGEGSWLTVV.

The chain combines TRBV20-1 with TRBJ1-1; no firm D call. CDR1 and CDR2 from the germline V gene are DFQATT and SNEGSKA (reference sequence). V was cut by 2 bases and J by 5 bases, with 6 bases left in between. This CDR3 has 11 residues. CDR3 DNA: TGCAGTGCTAGATATGTGACTGAAGCTTTCTTT. As protein: CSARYVTEAFF.

The count of this clone is one. The rearrangement links TRBV6-5 to TRBJ2-2; perhaps TRBD1 as D (6 bases). The CDR3 has 16 amino acids. Trimming removed 2 bases from V and 0 bases from J, with 10 bases in between. Germline loops: CDR1 MNHEY, CDR2 SVGAGI. DNA of the CDR3: TGTGCCAGCAGTTACGGGGGCGGCGCGAACACCGGGGAGCTGTTTTTT. Amino acid sequence: CASSYGGGANTGELFF.

J is TRBJ2-1 and V is TRBV7-8, with TRBD2 matching 8 bases. CDR1 and CDR2 (germline): SGHVS, FQNEAQ. The CDR3 is made up of 16 amino acids. V lost 4 bases to trimming and J lost 5 bases; unmatched junction nucleotides: 10. The CDR3 coding sequence is TGTGCCAGCAGCTCCCTTGCGGGGGGTGTTAACAATGAGCAGTTCTTC. Its protein is CASSSLAGGVNNEQFF.

Only one count was recorded for this clone. This chain connects TRBV7-6 to TRBJ2-1; TRBD2 matches 11 bases. Losses at the gene ends were 8 bases for V and 4 bases for J; bases not matched to a gene: 13. The CDR3 has 17 amino acids. CDR1 SGHVS and CDR2 FNYEAQ come from the germline V gene. The CDR3 nucleotides read TGTGCCAGCGCTGCCCAGAAGGGACTAGCGGAATACAATGAGCAGTTCTTC. Encoded protein: CASAAQKGLAEYNEQFF.

The chain uses TRBV18 and TRBJ1-5; D is undetermined. This CDR3 is built from 12 residues. Germline assignment: CDR1 KGHSH and CDR2 LQKENI. Between the trimmed V and J ends, which lost 7 bases and 8 bases, there was a span of 12 bases. CDR3 coding DNA: TGTGCCAGCTTAGACCCCGGGGAGCCCCAGCATTTT. Its protein is CASLDPGEPQHF.

V and J are TRBV5-8 and TRBJ2-7, with 9 bases fitting TRBD2. The J segment lost 6 bases and the V segment lost 0 bases, leaving 7 bases of the junction unmatched. The CDR3 runs 15 residues. Germline V lookup: CDR1 SGHTS, CDR2 YDEGEE. DNA of the CDR3: TGTGCCAGCAGCTTGGGGCCGGGACTAGCTCGCGAGCAGTACTTC. This translates into CASSLGPGLAREQYF. Full variable domain (outside the CDR3, taken from reference TRBV5-8 and TRBJ2-7): EAGVTQSPTHLIKTRGQQATLRCSPISGHTSVYWYQQALGLGLQFLLWYDEGEERNRGNFPPRFSGRQFPNYSSELNVNALELEDSALYLCASSLGPGLAREQYFGPGTRLTVT.

This rearrangement joins TRBV7-9 to TRBJ1-6; D is ambiguous. V lost 5 bases and J 10 bases, leaving 9 bases between the germline ends. CDR1 and CDR2 from the germline V gene are SEHNR and FQNEAQ (reference sequence). This CDR3 has 12 amino acids. The CDR3 here is CASSRSESPLHF. The CDR3 bases are TGTGCCAGCAGCCGATCGGAGTCACCCCTCCACTTT. Complete variable domain (other parts from reference TRBV7-9 and TRBJ1-6): DTGVSQNPRHKITKRGQNVTFRCDPISEHNRLYWYRQTLGQGPEFLTYFQNEAQLEKSRLLSDRFSAERPKGSFSTLEIQRTEQGDSAMYLCASSRSESPLHFGNGTRLTVT.

The chain couples TRBV19 to TRBJ1-2; TRBD1 aligns across 7 bases. The CDR3 is made up of 14 amino acids. Germline loops: CDR1 LNHDA, CDR2 SQIVND (reference sequence). The junction had 2 bases not matched to a gene; V was cut back by 1 base and J by 3 bases. The DNA of the CDR3 is TGTGCCAGTAGTATAGCGACAGGGCACTATGGCTACACCTTC. Its protein product is CASSIATGHYGYTF.

The rearrangement joins TRBV6-1 to TRBJ1-1; 7 positions match TRBD1. Germline CDR1 MNHNS, CDR2 SASEGT. V lost 2 bases, J lost 0 bases, and 15 bases stayed unmatched. This CDR3 has 19 amino acids. The CDR3 loop is CASSETPGQSRKMNTEAFF. CDR3 coding DNA: TGTGCCAGCAGTGAAACACCGGGACAGAGCAGGAAGATGAACACTGAAGCTTTCTTT.

The chain couples TRBV14 to TRBJ2-7; 8 bases are shared with TRBD2. The CDR3 consists of 19 residues. CDR1 SGHDN and CDR2 FVKESK come from the germline V gene. Trimming removed 2 bases from V and 4 bases from J; junction bases left unmatched: 19. Written as DNA, the CDR3 is TGTGCCAGCAGCCAACGTACCCGCCGGGCGGGAGGTCCCGATTACGAGCAGTACTTC. Residues: CASSQRTRRAGGPDYEQYF. The full variable domain, in which reference TRBV14 and TRBJ2-7 provide the parts outside the CDR3, is EAGVTQFPSHSVIEKGQTVTLRCDPISGHDNLYWYRRVMGKEIKFLLHFVKESKQDESGMPNNRFLAERTGGTYSTLKVQPAELEDSGVYFCASSQRTRRAGGPDYEQYFGPGTRLTVT.

This clone has a single count. The gene calls are TRBV18 and TRBJ1-3; D call uncertain. The germline CDR1 and CDR2 sequences are KGHSH and LQKENI. The CDR3 extends over 16 amino acids. V lost 3 bases and J 1 base, leaving 13 bases between the germline ends. The CDR3 DNA sequence: TGTGCCAGCTCACCGGGAGACTTGGGATCTGGAAACACCATATATTTT. It is translated as CASSPGDLGSGNTIYF.

The chain is built from TRBV4-1 and TRBJ2-7; D uncertain. V lost 0 bases and J lost 1, with 16 bases in between. Germline CDR1 is MGHRA and CDR2 is YSYEKL. The CDR3 extends over 17 amino acids. The CDR3: CASSQDPRIGRSYEQYF. In nucleotides, the CDR3 is TGCGCCAGCAGCCAAGATCCACGTATTGGCCGATCCTACGAGCAGTACTTC.

This clone appeared once. V is TRBV11-2 and J is TRBJ2-1; tentative D call: TRBD2 (6 bases). The CDR3 runs to 14 residues. Trimming shortened V by 0 bases and J by 9 bases, and 12 bases separated the two germline ends. Germline loops: CDR1 SGHAT, CDR2 FQNNGV. The CDR3 spells CASSLEGGRVEQFF. The CDR3 DNA reads as TGTGCCAGCAGCTTAGAGGGAGGTAGGGTTGAGCAGTTCTTC.

J is TRBJ2-2 and V is TRBV7-2; D perhaps matches TRBD2 (6 bases). Trimming stripped 11 bases from V and 6 bases from J, with 16 bases between. Germline CDR1 SGHTA, CDR2 FQGNSA. The CDR3 loop spans 13 amino acids. CDR3 in amino acids: CAHRGAGSGELFF. CDR3 sequence (DNA): TGTGCCCACCGCGGGGCGGGTTCCGGGGAGCTGTTTTTT.

The chain uses TRBV28 and TRBJ2-5; 9 bases fit TRBD2. This CDR3 is built from 14 residues. V lost 5 bases and J lost 5; bases outside the gene matches: 6. Germline CDR1 reads MDHEN; CDR2 reads SYDVKM. CDR3 DNA sequence: TGTGCCAGCAGTAGTAGCGGGAGAGGTGAGACCCAGTACTTC. Translation: CASSSSGRGETQYF.

The chain uses TRBV5-1 and TRBJ2-6; a weak D match, TRBD1 (5 bases). Germline assignment: CDR1 SGHRS and CDR2 YFSETQ. Trimming took off 0 bases at V and 1 base at J, with 11 bases between the two ends. This CDR3 is 17 amino acids long. CDR3 sequence: CASSLEQGLSGANVLTF. CDR3 bases: TGCGCCAGCAGCTTGGAGCAGGGCCTATCTGGGGCCAACGTCCTGACTTTC. Combining the CDR3 with reference TRBV5-1 and TRBJ2-6 gives the whole variable domain KAGVTQTPRYLIKTRGQQVTLSCSPISGHRSVSWYQQTPGQGLQFLFEYFSETQRNKGNFPGRFSGRQFSNSRSEMNVSTLELGDSALYLCASSLEQGLSGANVLTFGAGSRLTVL.

This clone was seen just once. This chain uses TRBV30 with TRBJ1-5, with 9 bases lining up with TRBD1. The ends lost 4 bases at V and 2 bases at J; junction bases unmatched: 6. Germline values: CDR1 GTSNPN, CDR2 SVGIG (reference sequence). The length of the CDR3 is 15 residues. The CDR3 region has the DNA TGTGCCTGGACGCGCCGGGACAGGGGCAATCAGCCCCAGCATTTT. Translated, it gives CAWTRRDRGNQPQHF.

The CDR3 bases are TGTGCCAGCAGTTTGAAAGTGAGTCAGCCCCAGCATTTT. Translation gives CASSLKVSQPQHF. The V and J genes are TRBV28 and TRBJ1-5; D uncertain. The germline CDR1 and CDR2 sequences are MDHEN and SYDVKM. The CDR3 length is 13 residues. Trimming took 3 bases from V and 6 from J, leaving 9 bases between them.

The CDR3 sequence is CASSPLGGDNEKLFF. CDR3 sequence (DNA): TGTGCCAGCTCACCGCTCGGGGGAGATAATGAAAAACTGTTTTTT. The V gene is TRBV18, the J gene TRBJ1-4; D perhaps matches TRBD1 (5 bases). V shed 3 bases and J shed 4 bases, with 12 bases lying between them. Germline values: CDR1 KGHSH, CDR2 LQKENI. The CDR3 consists of 15 residues.